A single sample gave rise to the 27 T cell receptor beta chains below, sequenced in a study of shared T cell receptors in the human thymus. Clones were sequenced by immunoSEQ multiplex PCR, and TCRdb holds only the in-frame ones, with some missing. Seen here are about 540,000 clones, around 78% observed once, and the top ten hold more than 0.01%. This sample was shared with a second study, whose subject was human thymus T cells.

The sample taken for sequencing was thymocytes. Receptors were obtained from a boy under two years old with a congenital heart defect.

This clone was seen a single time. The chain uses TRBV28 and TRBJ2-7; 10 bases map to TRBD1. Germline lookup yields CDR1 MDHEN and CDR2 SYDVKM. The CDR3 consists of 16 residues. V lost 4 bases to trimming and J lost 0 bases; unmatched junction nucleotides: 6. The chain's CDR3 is CASSWGGQGSSYEQYF. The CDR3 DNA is TGTGCCAGCAGTTGGGGGGGACAGGGGAGCTCCTACGAGCAGTACTTC.

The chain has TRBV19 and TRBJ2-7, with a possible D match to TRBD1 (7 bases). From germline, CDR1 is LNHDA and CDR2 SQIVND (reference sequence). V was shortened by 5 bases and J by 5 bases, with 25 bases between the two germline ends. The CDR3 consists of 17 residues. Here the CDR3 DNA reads TGTGCCAGTAGTCGAGTTGGAAGGCCAGGGGGGCGTGACGAGCAGTACTTC. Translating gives CASSRVGRPGGRDEQYF. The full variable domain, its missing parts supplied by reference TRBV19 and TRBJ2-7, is DGGITQSPKYLFRKEGQNVTLSCEQNLNHDAMYWYRQDPGQGLRLIYYSQIVNDFQKGDIAEGYSVSREKKESFPLTVTSAQKNPTAFYLCASSRVGRPGGRDEQYFGPGTRLTVT.

This CDR3 reads CAWSEAQGRKTQYF. The CDR3 DNA reads TGTGCCTGGAGCGAAGCACAGGGGCGGAAGACCCAGTACTTC. The chain recombines TRBV30 with TRBJ2-5; 7 bases match TRBD1. The V segment lost 3 bases and the J segment 6 bases; nucleotides outside the gene matches: 10. The CDR3 is 14 amino acids. The germline gives CDR1 GTSNPN, CDR2 SVGIG (reference sequence). The variable domain in full, with the rest retrieved from reference TRBV30 and TRBJ2-5, is SQTIHQWPATLVQPVGSPLSLECTVEGTSNPNLYWYRQAAGRGLQLLFYSVGIGQISSEVPQNLSASRPQDRQFILSSKKLLLSDSGFYLCAWSEAQGRKTQYFGPGTRLLVL.

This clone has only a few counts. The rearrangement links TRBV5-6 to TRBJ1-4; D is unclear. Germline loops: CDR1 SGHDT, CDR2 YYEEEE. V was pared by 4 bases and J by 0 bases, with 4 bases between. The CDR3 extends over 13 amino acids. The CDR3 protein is CASSRATNEKLFF. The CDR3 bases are TGTGCCAGCAGCCGCGCAACTAATGAAAAACTGTTTTTT.

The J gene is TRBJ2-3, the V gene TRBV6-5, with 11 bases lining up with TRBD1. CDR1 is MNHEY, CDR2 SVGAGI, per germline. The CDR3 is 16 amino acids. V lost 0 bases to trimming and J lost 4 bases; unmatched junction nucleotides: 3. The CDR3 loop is CASSYSGQGAADTQYF. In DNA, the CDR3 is TGTGCCAGCAGTTACTCCGGACAGGGGGCCGCAGATACGCAGTATTTT.

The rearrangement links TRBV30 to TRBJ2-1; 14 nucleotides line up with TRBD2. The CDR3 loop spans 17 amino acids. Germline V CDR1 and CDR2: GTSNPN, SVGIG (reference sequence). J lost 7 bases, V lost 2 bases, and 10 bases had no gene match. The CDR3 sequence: CAWSHRLAGGPRNEQFF. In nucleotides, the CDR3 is TGTGCCTGGAGTCACCGACTAGCGGGAGGGCCGAGAAATGAGCAGTTCTTC.

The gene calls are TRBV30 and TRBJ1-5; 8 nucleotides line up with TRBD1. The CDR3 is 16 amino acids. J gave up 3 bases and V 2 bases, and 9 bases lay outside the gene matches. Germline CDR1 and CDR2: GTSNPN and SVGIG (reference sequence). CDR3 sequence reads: CAWSLTGVQTNQPQHF. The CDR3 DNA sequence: TGTGCCTGGAGTCTGACAGGGGTTCAGACCAATCAGCCCCAGCATTTT.

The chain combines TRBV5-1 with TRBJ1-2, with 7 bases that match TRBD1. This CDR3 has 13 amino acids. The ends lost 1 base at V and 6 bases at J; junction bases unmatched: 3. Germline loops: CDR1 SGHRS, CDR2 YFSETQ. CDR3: CASSLRQGDGYTF. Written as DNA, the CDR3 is TGCGCCAGCAGCTTGAGACAGGGAGATGGCTACACCTTC.

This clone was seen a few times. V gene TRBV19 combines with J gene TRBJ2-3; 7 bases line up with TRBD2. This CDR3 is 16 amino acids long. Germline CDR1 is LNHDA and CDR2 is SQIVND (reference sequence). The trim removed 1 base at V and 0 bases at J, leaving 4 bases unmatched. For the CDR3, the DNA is TGTGCCAGTAGTATAGTAAAGCGGGGAAGCACAGATACGCAGTATTTT. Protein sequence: CASSIVKRGSTDTQYF.

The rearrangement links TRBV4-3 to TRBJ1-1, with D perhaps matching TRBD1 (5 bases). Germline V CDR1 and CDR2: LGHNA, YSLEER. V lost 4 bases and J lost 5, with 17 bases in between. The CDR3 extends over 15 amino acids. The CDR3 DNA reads TGCGCCAGCAGCCCAAGATTGGTGCGGGGGACTGAAGCTTTCTTT. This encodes CASSPRLVRGTEAFF.

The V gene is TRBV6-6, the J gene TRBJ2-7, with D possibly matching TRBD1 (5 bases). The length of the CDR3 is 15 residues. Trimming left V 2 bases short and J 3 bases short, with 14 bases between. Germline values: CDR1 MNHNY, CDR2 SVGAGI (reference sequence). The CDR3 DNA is TGTGCCAGCAGTTACGGGGCGGACGCTTGCTACGAGCAGTACTTC. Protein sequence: CASSYGADACYEQYF.

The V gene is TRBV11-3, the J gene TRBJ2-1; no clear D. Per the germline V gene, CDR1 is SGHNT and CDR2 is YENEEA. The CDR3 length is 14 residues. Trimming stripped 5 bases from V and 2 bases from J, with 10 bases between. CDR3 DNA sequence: TGTGCCAGCAGCCCTTTGGGCCCCTACAATGAGCAGTTCTTC. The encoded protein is CASSPLGPYNEQFF.

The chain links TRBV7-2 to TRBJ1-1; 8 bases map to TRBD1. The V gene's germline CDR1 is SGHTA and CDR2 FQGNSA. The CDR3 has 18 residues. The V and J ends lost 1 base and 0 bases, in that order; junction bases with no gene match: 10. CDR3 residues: CASSLELSPTGVNTEAFF. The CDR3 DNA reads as TGTGCCAGCAGCTTAGAGCTTTCCCCGACAGGGGTGAACACTGAAGCTTTCTTT.

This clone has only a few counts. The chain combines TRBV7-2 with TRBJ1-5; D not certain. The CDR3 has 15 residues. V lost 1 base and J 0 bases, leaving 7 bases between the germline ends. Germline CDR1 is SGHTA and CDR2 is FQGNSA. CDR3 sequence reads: CASSLGSVSNQPQHF. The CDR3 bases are TGTGCCAGCAGCTTAGGCTCAGTTAGCAATCAGCCCCAGCATTTT.

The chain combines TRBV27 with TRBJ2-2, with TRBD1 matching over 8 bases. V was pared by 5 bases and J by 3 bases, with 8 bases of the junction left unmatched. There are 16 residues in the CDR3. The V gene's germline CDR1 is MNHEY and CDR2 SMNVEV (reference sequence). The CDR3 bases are TGTGCCAGCAGTCCCCCCAGGGGGCCGCACACCGGGGAGCTGTTTTTT. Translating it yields CASSPPRGPHTGELFF.

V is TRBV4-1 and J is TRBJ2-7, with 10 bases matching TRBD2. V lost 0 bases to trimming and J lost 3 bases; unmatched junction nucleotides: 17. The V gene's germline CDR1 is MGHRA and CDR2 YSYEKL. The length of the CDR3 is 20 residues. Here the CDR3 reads CASSQDIPSGSPPFFYEQYF. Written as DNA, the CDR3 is TGCGCCAGCAGCCAAGATATTCCTAGCGGGAGTCCTCCCTTCTTCTACGAGCAGTACTTC.

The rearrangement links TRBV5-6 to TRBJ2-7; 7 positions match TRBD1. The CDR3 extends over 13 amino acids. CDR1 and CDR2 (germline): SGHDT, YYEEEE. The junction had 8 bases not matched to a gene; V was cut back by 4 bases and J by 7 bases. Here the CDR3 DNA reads TGTGCCAGCAGCCTTCGACAGGGTATGGAGCAGTACTTC. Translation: CASSLRQGMEQYF.

The CDR3 nucleotides are TGTGCTCCAAACCGGGACAGGGGCAATCAGCCCCAGCATTTT. Residues: CAPNRDRGNQPQHF. The chain links TRBV12-5 to TRBJ1-5, with 9 positions matching TRBD1. V lost 11 bases, J lost 2 bases, and 7 bases stayed unmatched. Germline lookup yields CDR1 LGHNT and CDR2 FRNRAP. The CDR3 runs 14 residues.

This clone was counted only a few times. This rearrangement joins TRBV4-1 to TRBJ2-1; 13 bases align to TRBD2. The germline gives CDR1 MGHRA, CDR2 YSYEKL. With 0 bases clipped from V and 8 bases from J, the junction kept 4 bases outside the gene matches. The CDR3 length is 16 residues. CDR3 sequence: CASSQDRLAGGDEQFF. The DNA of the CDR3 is TGCGCCAGCAGCCAAGATCGACTAGCGGGAGGAGATGAGCAGTTCTTC.

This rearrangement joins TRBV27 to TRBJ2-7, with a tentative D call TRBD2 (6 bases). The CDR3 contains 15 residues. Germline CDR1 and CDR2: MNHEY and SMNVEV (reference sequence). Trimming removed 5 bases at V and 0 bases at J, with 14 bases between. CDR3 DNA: TGTGCCAGCAGTCGCCCGGGACTGAGCTCCTACGAGCAGTACTTC. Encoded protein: CASSRPGLSSYEQYF.

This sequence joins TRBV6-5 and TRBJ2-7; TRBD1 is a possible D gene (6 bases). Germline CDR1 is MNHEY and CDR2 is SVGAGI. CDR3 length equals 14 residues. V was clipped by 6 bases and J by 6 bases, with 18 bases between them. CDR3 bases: TGTGCCAGCAGCCGCCGGGACAACCCTGGCGAGCAGTACTTC. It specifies CASSRRDNPGEQYF.

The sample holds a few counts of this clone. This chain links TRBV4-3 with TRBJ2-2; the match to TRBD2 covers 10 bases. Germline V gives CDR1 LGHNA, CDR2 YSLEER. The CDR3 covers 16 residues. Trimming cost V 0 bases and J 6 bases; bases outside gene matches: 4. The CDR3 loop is CASSQDERGGAGELFF. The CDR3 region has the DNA TGCGCCAGCAGCCAAGATGAGCGGGGGGGGGCCGGGGAGCTGTTTTTT.

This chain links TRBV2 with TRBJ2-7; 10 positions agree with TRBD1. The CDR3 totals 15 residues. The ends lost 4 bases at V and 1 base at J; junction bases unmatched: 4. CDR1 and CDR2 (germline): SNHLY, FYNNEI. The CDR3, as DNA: TGTGCCAGCAGTGCGGGACAGGGGCTGTCCTACGAGCAGTACTTC. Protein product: CASSAGQGLSYEQYF.

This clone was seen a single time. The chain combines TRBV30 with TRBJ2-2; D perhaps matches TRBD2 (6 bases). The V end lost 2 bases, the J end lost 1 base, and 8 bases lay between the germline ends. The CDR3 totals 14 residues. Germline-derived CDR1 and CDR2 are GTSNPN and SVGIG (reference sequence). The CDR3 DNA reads TGTGCCTGGAGTCCGGGACTGAACACCGGGGAGCTGTTTTTT. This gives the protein CAWSPGLNTGELFF.

CDR3 in DNA: TGTGCCAGCAGCACCCCCCCGGACAGAGAAGACTACGAGCAGTACTTC. It translates to CASSTPPDREDYEQYF. V and J are TRBV13 and TRBJ2-7; D is possibly TRBD1 (6 bases). This CDR3 region has 16 residues. V gave up 5 bases and J gave up 3 bases, with 20 bases separating them. Germline V gene lookup returns CDR1 PRHDT and CDR2 FYEKMQ (reference sequence).

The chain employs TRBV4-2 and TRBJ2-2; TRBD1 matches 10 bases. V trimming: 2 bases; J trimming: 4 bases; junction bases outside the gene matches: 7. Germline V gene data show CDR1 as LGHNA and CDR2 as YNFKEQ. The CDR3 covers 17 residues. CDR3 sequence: CASSQPGQGKPTGELFF. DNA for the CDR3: TGTGCCAGCAGCCAACCGGGACAGGGGAAACCCACCGGGGAGCTGTTTTTT.

This CDR3 reads CASSGDRGLDEQFF. DNA for the CDR3: TGTGCCAGCAGTGGGGACAGGGGGCTTGATGAGCAGTTCTTC. The chain couples TRBV25-1 to TRBJ2-1; 12 bases are a match to TRBD1. The CDR3 covers 14 residues. V dropped 4 bases and J dropped 8; count of bases not matched to a gene: 3. From germline, CDR1 is MGHDK and CDR2 SYGVNS.